This TCR beta chain was profiled in a study of ipilimumab plus nivolumab after autologous stem cell transplantation. Overall study context: A median of 8 nivolumab and 5 ipilimumab doses were given.

Study findings and constraints: TCR repertoire, Treg phenotype and gut microbiota reportedly support more study of this approach.

Comment on this clone: The target antigen is unknown.

Ipilimumab, 1 mg/kg, started 14 to 28 days after autologous transplant. Dosing: nivolumab 3 mg/kg IV, weeks 1, 4, 7, 10, then every two weeks to week 26. Here immunoSEQ multiplex PCR was the method, and the copy in TCRdb shows in-frame clones only, minus some. Among 2,000 to 3,000 clones listed, just over 90% were seen once. The V segment lost 3 bases and the J segment 8 bases; nucleotides outside the gene matches: 7. CDR1 and CDR2 from the germline V gene are SGHTA and FQGNSA. The CDR3 contains 14 residues. The sequencing here drew on PBMCs, taken in a trial of ipilimumab plus nivolumab as post-transplant consolidation. The receptor was isolated from a male donor with primary mediastinal lymphoma. The gene calls are TRBV7-2 and TRBJ1-2, with 9 bases that match TRBD1. CDR3 in DNA: TGTGCCAGCAGCTTGAGGACAGGGGAGAGGGGCTACACCTTC. It codes for CASSLRTGERGYTF.